The 28 T cell receptor beta chains presented below share a single source sample, sequenced in a study of blood T cell repertoires in COVID-19. Here immunoSEQ multiplex PCR was the method, and the copy in TCRdb shows in-frame clones only, minus some. The sample records around 270,000 clones, roughly 89% being singletons. Sequencing used peripheral blood. Every receptor here comes from a man aged 30-40 years with acute or convalescent COVID-19.

This chain joins TRBV7-2 and TRBJ1-2; D is unclear. Germline CDR1 SGHTA, CDR2 FQGNSA. V lost 1 base to trimming and J lost 4 bases, with 16 bases between them. The CDR3 loop spans 16 amino acids. Here the CDR3 DNA reads TGTGCCAGCAGCTTAGGGTACCCACGACACACCTATGGCTACACCTTC. Amino acids: CASSLGYPRHTYGYTF.

V gene TRBV29-1 combines with J gene TRBJ2-7; 7 nucleotides line up with TRBD1. The V and J ends lost 1 base and 3 bases, in that order; junction bases with no gene match: 3. Per the germline V gene, CDR1 is SQVTM and CDR2 is ANQGSEA. This CDR3 is built from 13 residues. CDR3 region: CSVEVGTDYEQYF. For the CDR3, the DNA is TGCAGCGTTGAAGTAGGGACAGACTACGAGCAGTACTTC.

The V gene is TRBV27, the J gene TRBJ2-1; perhaps TRBD2 as D (5 bases). The CDR3 extends over 11 amino acids. The germline V gene has CDR1 MNHEY and CDR2 SMNVEV (reference sequence). Trimming left V 9 bases short and J 7 bases short, with 10 bases between. DNA for the CDR3: TGTGCCAGTGTTGAGGGAAATGAGCAGTTCTTC. Residues: CASVEGNEQFF.

V gene TRBV28 combines with J gene TRBJ1-1; D is ambiguous. Germline-derived CDR1 and CDR2 are MDHEN and SYDVKM. V gave up 5 bases and J gave up 5 bases, with 9 bases separating them. This CDR3 is 12 amino acids long. The CDR3 is CASSPLQTEAFF. The CDR3 DNA reads TGTGCCAGCAGTCCCTTACAGACTGAAGCTTTCTTT.

This clone was recorded once. V gene TRBV7-2 combines with J gene TRBJ2-2; TRBD2 matches 14 bases. Germline V gene lookup returns CDR1 SGHTA and CDR2 FQGNSA. The CDR3 is 16 amino acids. V shed 5 bases and J 5 bases; nucleotides not matched to a gene: 4. CDR3 loop: CASSTRTSGRTGELFF. The CDR3 DNA follows: TGTGCCAGCAGCACACGGACTAGCGGGAGGACCGGGGAGCTGTTTTTT.

The V and J genes are TRBV10-3 and TRBJ1-2, with 7 bases fitting TRBD1. The CDR3 contains 15 residues. From germline, CDR1 is ENHRY and CDR2 SYGVKD. V gave up 10 bases and J gave up 0 bases; unmatched junction bases: 11. The CDR3 here is CATQPVTGPNYGYTF. CDR3 sequence (DNA): TGTGCCACACAACCAGTGACAGGGCCTAACTATGGCTACACCTTC.

This chain joins TRBV20-1 and TRBJ1-2, with D possibly matching TRBD1 (6 bases). Trimming stripped 3 bases from V and 0 bases from J, with 17 bases between. The CDR3 runs 16 residues. Germline V gene sequence: CDR1 DFQATT, CDR2 SNEGSKA (reference sequence). This CDR3 reads CSASFQGQLANYGYTF. The CDR3 DNA sequence: TGCAGTGCTAGTTTTCAGGGGCAGTTAGCTAACTATGGCTACACCTTC.

This chain connects TRBV6-5 to TRBJ1-3, with a tentative D call TRBD1 (5 bases). Germline CDR1 reads MNHEY; CDR2 reads SVGAGI. Trimming left V 5 bases short and J 4 bases short, with 12 bases between. This CDR3 comprises 14 residues. The CDR3 loop reads CASSPVGGGNTIYF. CDR3 nucleotides: TGTGCCAGCAGTCCCGTCGGGGGGGGAAACACCATATATTTT.

J is TRBJ1-2 and V is TRBV19; no clear D gene. Trimming removed 9 bases from V and 2 bases from J, with 16 bases in between. The CDR3 has 14 amino acids. Germline CDR1 is LNHDA and CDR2 is SQIVND (reference sequence). The CDR3 coding sequence is TGTGCCAGCCTGAAGTCAGCAGGAAACTATGGCTACACCTTC. It encodes CASLKSAGNYGYTF.

This chain joins TRBV3-1 (or the pseudogene TRBV3-2) and TRBJ2-2; 11 bases match TRBD2. CDR3 size: 18 residues. Germline V gene sequence: CDR1 LGHDT, CDR2 YNNKEL (reference sequence). V gave up 1 base and J gave up 1 base; unmatched junction bases: 5. The CDR3 DNA is TGTGCCAGCAGCCAAGCTAGCGGGAGGTCCCTGAACACCGGGGAGCTGTTTTTT. This gives the protein CASSQASGRSLNTGELFF.

This chain links TRBV5-4 with TRBJ2-1; 10 nucleotides line up with TRBD1. The CDR3 runs 15 residues. The germline gives CDR1 SGHNT, CDR2 YYREEE (reference sequence). Trimming at V came to 4 bases and at J to 3 bases, leaving 4 bases not matched to a gene. The CDR3 spells CASSPGTGVYNEQFF. The DNA of the CDR3 is TGTGCCAGCAGCCCAGGGACAGGGGTCTACAATGAGCAGTTCTTC.

V and J are TRBV9 and TRBJ1-6, with a weak D call TRBD1 (5 bases). The CDR3 spans 15 residues. Trimming pared 0 bases from V and 9 bases from J, leaving 13 bases between. Germline lookup yields CDR1 SGDLS and CDR2 YYNGEE. The DNA for the CDR3 is TGTGCCAGCAGCGTAGATTGGGGGGGTGGTTCACCCCTCCACTTT. Its protein is CASSVDWGGGSPLHF.

The chain has TRBV30 and TRBJ2-4, with D perhaps TRBD1 (5 bases). V lost 1 base and J lost 0, with 10 bases in between. CDR3 size: 15 residues. The germline CDR1 and CDR2 sequences are GTSNPN and SVGIG (reference sequence). CDR3: CAWSGTLLAKNIQYF. CDR3 nucleotide sequence: TGTGCCTGGAGTGGGACACTGCTAGCCAAAAACATTCAGTACTTC.

The chain is built from TRBV27 and TRBJ2-7; 8 positions match TRBD2. With 9 bases clipped from V and 6 bases from J, the junction kept 16 bases outside the gene matches. Germline V gene sequence: CDR1 MNHEY, CDR2 SMNVEV (reference sequence). The CDR3 extends over 15 amino acids. The chain's CDR3 is CASSTVAAGGPEQYF. In nucleotides, the CDR3 is TGTGCCAGTTCAACCGTGGCGGCGGGAGGACCCGAGCAGTACTTC.

The chain employs TRBV29-1 and TRBJ2-2, with D unclear. The CDR3 has 12 residues. Germline-derived CDR1 and CDR2 are SQVTM and ANQGSEA. Trimming removed 8 bases from V and 4 bases from J, with 11 bases in between. The CDR3 bases are TGCAGCTTTCTATGGAGCACCGGGGAGCTGTTTTTT. As protein: CSFLWSTGELFF.

This clone appeared a single time. This chain joins TRBV14 and TRBJ2-7; 7 bases match TRBD2. Germline CDR1 SGHDN, CDR2 FVKESK. The V gene end was trimmed by 5 bases and the J gene end by 0 bases; junction bases not matched to a gene: 19. The CDR3 is 19 amino acids. In DNA form, the CDR3 reads TGTGCCAGCAGCATTAGGGAGTGGGAGGGAATGGCCCTCTCCTACGAGCAGTACTTC. As protein: CASSIREWEGMALSYEQYF. Drawing the rest from reference TRBV14 and TRBJ2-7, the complete variable domain is EAGVTQFPSHSVIEKGQTVTLRCDPISGHDNLYWYRRVMGKEIKFLLHFVKESKQDESGMPNNRFLAERTGGTYSTLKVQPAELEDSGVYFCASSIREWEGMALSYEQYFGPGTRLTVT.

The chain joins TRBV19 to TRBJ2-3; a weak D match, TRBD1 (6 bases). This CDR3 is built from 14 residues. Per germline, CDR1 LNHDA and CDR2 SQIVND (reference sequence). Trimming stripped 4 bases from V and 1 base from J, with 9 bases between. Written as DNA, the CDR3 is TGTGCCAGTAGTAGTGGGGGCCGCACAGATACGCAGTATTTT. It is translated as CASSSGGRTDTQYF.

J is TRBJ1-6 and V is TRBV4-1; TRBD1 agrees at 11 bases. Germline V gene sequence: CDR1 MGHRA, CDR2 YSYEKL. The ends lost 4 bases at V and 5 bases at J; junction bases unmatched: 4. This CDR3 is built from 16 residues. CDR3 region: CASSLRTGGDNSPLHF. The DNA of the CDR3 is TGCGCCAGCAGCCTTCGGACAGGGGGCGATAATTCACCCCTCCACTTT.

This clone has more than one count but fewer than ten. The chain recombines TRBV3-1 (or the pseudogene TRBV3-2) with TRBJ1-1; D is undetermined. This CDR3 has 12 amino acids. Between the trimmed V and J ends, which lost 2 bases and 11 bases, there was a span of 12 bases. Germline V gene data show CDR1 as LGHDT and CDR2 as YNNKEL (reference sequence). CDR3 sequence reads: CASSQRGWVAFF. For the CDR3, the DNA is TGTGCCAGCAGCCAAAGAGGGTGGGTTGCTTTCTTT.

The chain carries TRBV6-5 and TRBJ1-2; 9 nucleotides agree with TRBD1. V lost 6 bases and J lost 9; bases outside the gene matches: 8. Germline values: CDR1 MNHEY, CDR2 SVGAGI. This CDR3 has 13 amino acids. CDR3 residues: CASSLGQGSSYTF. CDR3 DNA: TGTGCCAGCAGCCTCGGACAGGGGTCAAGCTACACCTTC.

V usage is TRBV18 and J usage is TRBJ1-1; D is possibly TRBD1 (5 bases). The V and J ends lost 11 bases and 2 bases respectively, with 15 bases between them. This CDR3 has 13 residues. Germline values: CDR1 KGHSH, CDR2 LQKENI. The CDR3 DNA reads as TGTGCCGCTGGGCGGGACCAAAACACTGAAGCTTTCTTT. Its translation is CAAGRDQNTEAFF. The whole variable domain, filled in from reference TRBV18 and TRBJ1-1, reads NAGVMQNPRHLVRRRGQEARLRCSPMKGHSHVYWYRQLPEEGLKFMVYLQKENIIDESGMPKERFSAEFPKEGPSILRIQQVVRGDSAAYFCAAGRDQNTEAFFGQGTRLTVV.

V usage is TRBV18 and J usage is TRBJ2-3; D unclear. Germline assignment: CDR1 KGHSH and CDR2 LQKENI. Trimming cost V 2 bases and J 2 bases, with 8 bases left between them. The CDR3 spans 14 residues. CDR3 sequence: CASSPLSSTDTQYF. The CDR3 DNA follows: TGTGCCAGCTCACCATTGTCTTCCACAGATACGCAGTATTTT.

The chain is built from TRBV6-5 and TRBJ2-5, with 8 bases aligning to TRBD1. The CDR3 sequence is 14 residues long. From germline, CDR1 is MNHEY and CDR2 SVGAGI. The junction had 10 bases not matched to a gene; V was cut back by 2 bases and J by 11 bases. The CDR3 DNA sequence: TGTGCCAGCAGTTACAAGGGGACAGGTTTGAAGCAGTACTTC. It specifies CASSYKGTGLKQYF.

The chain has TRBV24-1 and TRBJ2-7, with D perhaps TRBD1 (6 bases). The CDR3 covers 15 residues. V was clipped by 6 bases and J by 0 bases, with 14 bases between them. Per germline, CDR1 KGHDR and CDR2 SFDVKD. This CDR3 reads CATSPGPGVSYEQYF. The DNA of the CDR3 is TGTGCCACCAGTCCCGGACCAGGGGTCTCCTACGAGCAGTACTTC.

V is TRBV6-5 and J is TRBJ1-6, with 10 bases matching TRBD1. Germline CDR1 is MNHEY and CDR2 is SVGAGI. The CDR3 runs to 14 residues. J lost 17 bases, V lost 7 bases, and 14 bases had no gene match. CDR3 nucleotides: TGTGCCAGCATCGACAGGGGGCGCATTTATCAGGTCCACTTT. Translation gives CASIDRGRIYQVHF.

The V and J genes are TRBV19 and TRBJ2-1; possibly TRBD1 for D (6 bases). V was trimmed by 2 bases and J by 4 bases, leaving 9 bases between them. CDR3 length equals 14 residues. Germline V gives CDR1 LNHDA, CDR2 SQIVND (reference sequence). The CDR3: CASSIQGLYNEQFF. The CDR3 nucleotides read TGTGCCAGTAGTATACAGGGGTTATACAATGAGCAGTTCTTC.

The chain couples TRBV3-1 (or the pseudogene TRBV3-2) to TRBJ1-2; a weak D match, TRBD1 (6 bases). Germline V gene data show CDR1 as LGHDT and CDR2 as YNNKEL (reference sequence). The CDR3 sequence is 13 residues long. Trimming cost V 4 bases and J 14 bases, with 20 bases left between them. The CDR3 reads CASSPTPQGGVTF. CDR3 nucleotides: TGTGCCAGCAGCCCTACCCCACAGGGAGGGGTAACCTTC.

In this sample, this clone turned up once. The V and J genes are TRBV7-6 and TRBJ2-1; 9 bases agree with TRBD2. Unmatched junction bases numbered 3, after V lost 2 bases and J lost 1 base. The CDR3 is 16 residues long. CDR1 and CDR2 from the germline V gene are SGHVS and FNYEAQ. DNA of the CDR3: TGTGCCAGCAGCTTAATAGCGGGGGATTCCTACAATGAGCAGTTCTTC. Its protein product is CASSLIAGDSYNEQFF.